The 25 T cell receptor beta chains given below trace back to one sample, sequenced in a study of blood T cell repertoires in COVID-19. Here immunoSEQ multiplex PCR was the method, and the copy in TCRdb shows in-frame clones only, minus some. The data hold approximately 300,000 clones, with roughly nine tenths observed a single time. Material for sequencing was peripheral blood. These receptors came from a man younger than 35 who had recovered from COVID-19.

The chain uses TRBV6-5 and TRBJ1-2; maybe TRBD1 (5 bases). The V gene's germline CDR1 is MNHEY and CDR2 SVGAGI. V was trimmed by 10 bases and J by 6 bases, leaving 21 bases between them. The length of the CDR3 is 14 residues. Written as DNA, the CDR3 is TGTGCCACCTGCCGGGACCGGGAGTGGAATGGCTACACCTTC. Protein product: CATCRDREWNGYTF.

This chain uses TRBV29-1 with TRBJ1-2; D gene uncertain. The CDR3 contains 15 residues. Between the trimmed V and J ends, which lost 3 bases and 1 base, there was a span of 15 bases. Germline V gene data show CDR1 as SQVTM and CDR2 as ANQGSEA. CDR3 DNA sequence: TGCAGCGTTGATCCCGGGCCGGGGAGTAACTATGGCTACACCTTC. Protein product: CSVDPGPGSNYGYTF.

V usage is TRBV6-5 and J usage is TRBJ1-1, with D hard to call. V lost 5 bases, J lost 0 bases, and 7 bases lay in between. The CDR3 spans 13 residues. The V gene's germline CDR1 is MNHEY and CDR2 SVGAGI. Here the CDR3 DNA reads TGTGCCAGCAGTACTTCCATGAACACTGAAGCTTTCTTT. Protein: CASSTSMNTEAFF.

The CDR3 DNA reads as TGTGCCAGCAGCCCCTCGGACACTACCTACGAGCAGTACTTC. Its translation: CASSPSDTTYEQYF. The chain recombines TRBV5-8 with TRBJ2-7; D possibly corresponds to TRBD1 (5 bases). Looked up from germline, CDR1 is SGHTS and CDR2 is YDEGEE. V lost 4 bases and J 2 bases, leaving 13 bases between the germline ends. The CDR3 contains 14 residues.

The chain is built from TRBV4-2 and TRBJ1-2; no firm D call. This CDR3 is 15 amino acids long. With 0 bases removed from V and 2 bases from J, the gap between germline ends came to 10 bases. Germline V CDR1 and CDR2: LGHNA, YNFKEQ. CDR3 sequence: CASSQEYRGNYGYTF. For the CDR3, the DNA is TGTGCCAGCAGCCAAGAATACCGGGGAAACTATGGCTACACCTTC.

This clone has just one count. The chain links TRBV6-6 to TRBJ2-7; a weak D match, TRBD1 (5 bases). V lost 6 bases, J lost 2 bases, and 11 bases lay in between. Germline V CDR1 and CDR2: MNHNY, SVGAGI (reference sequence). The CDR3 has 13 amino acids. The CDR3 spells CASSTDSPYEQYF. The CDR3 nucleotides are TGTGCCAGCAGCACCGACAGCCCCTACGAGCAGTACTTC.

The rearrangement uses TRBV5-1 and TRBJ1-1; no firm D call. This CDR3 has 16 amino acids. Trimming removed 0 bases at V and 1 base at J, with 13 bases between. From germline, CDR1 is SGHRS and CDR2 YFSETQ. CDR3 in amino acids: CASSLAPRATNTEAFF. The CDR3 DNA sequence: TGCGCCAGCAGCTTGGCTCCGAGGGCCACGAACACTGAAGCTTTCTTT.

The V call is TRBV6-4, the J call TRBJ2-2; TRBD2 aligns across 7 bases. The V gene end was trimmed by 3 bases and the J gene end by 5 bases; junction bases not matched to a gene: 9. This CDR3 spans 16 amino acids. CDR1 is MRHNA, CDR2 SNTAGT, per germline. CDR3 sequence reads: CASSDTREAETGELFF. The CDR3 DNA reads as TGTGCCAGCAGTGATACCCGGGAGGCGGAAACCGGGGAGCTGTTTTTT.

The chain has TRBV10-3 and TRBJ1-2; 8 bases match TRBD1. J lost 8 bases, V lost 2 bases, and 7 bases had no gene match. The CDR3 runs to 14 residues. Looked up from germline, CDR1 is ENHRY and CDR2 is SYGVKD. Written as DNA, the CDR3 is TGTGCCATCAGTGAGGCCAGGGGGCAGTACGGCTACACCTTC. Translated, it gives CAISEARGQYGYTF.

The rearrangement joins TRBV6-2 or TRBV6-3 to TRBJ1-1; D possibly corresponds to TRBD1 (6 bases). V was cut by 5 bases and J by 3 bases, with 16 bases left in between. The CDR3 loop spans 15 amino acids. Germline CDR1 reads MNHEY; CDR2 reads SVGEGT. The CDR3 DNA follows: TGTGCCAGCAGTCCGGACGGGGGGCGGTACACTGAAGCTTTCTTT. Its protein is CASSPDGGRYTEAFF.

CDR3 sequence: CASSQEVGPSGGDTQYF. The DNA of the CDR3 is TGCGCCAGCAGCCAAGAGGTGGGCCCTAGCGGGGGGGATACGCAGTATTTT. The chain combines TRBV4-3 with TRBJ2-3; TRBD2 agrees at 11 bases. The CDR3 runs to 17 residues. CDR1 and CDR2 from the germline V gene are LGHNA and YSLEER. V gave up 0 bases and J gave up 6 bases; unmatched junction bases: 8.

The genes are TRBV6-5 and TRBJ1-2; maybe TRBD1 (6 bases). The CDR3 runs 13 residues. Germline V lookup: CDR1 MNHEY, CDR2 SVGAGI. The germline V and J ends were trimmed by 2 bases and 2 bases, with 6 bases remaining between them. The CDR3 region has the DNA TGTGCCAGCAGTTACGACAGGAACTATGGCTACACCTTC. Translating gives CASSYDRNYGYTF.

This clone was seen a single time. The V gene is TRBV27, the J gene TRBJ2-2; 8 positions match TRBD1. Looked up from germline, CDR1 is MNHEY and CDR2 is SMNVEV (reference sequence). V lost 8 bases and J lost 4; bases outside the gene matches: 12. This CDR3 is 16 amino acids long. The CDR3 is CASQGPGGSITGELFF. As DNA, the CDR3 is TGTGCCAGCCAAGGACCAGGGGGCTCAATCACCGGGGAGCTGTTTTTT.

The genes are TRBV7-9 and TRBJ2-3, with 11 positions matching TRBD2. The CDR3 loop spans 15 amino acids. Looked up from germline, CDR1 is SEHNR and CDR2 is FQNEAQ (reference sequence). The junction had 5 bases not matched to a gene; V was cut back by 6 bases and J by 3 bases. The CDR3 bases are TGTGCCAGCAGGCTAGCGGGGGGCCCGACAGATACGCAGTATTTT. It is translated as CASRLAGGPTDTQYF.

V gene TRBV19 combines with J gene TRBJ1-4; D is ambiguous. CDR1 and CDR2 from the germline V gene are LNHDA and SQIVND (reference sequence). Trimming took off 5 bases at V and 4 bases at J, with 14 bases between the two ends. This CDR3 comprises 15 residues. The CDR3 loop reads CASSARLEINEKLFF. The CDR3 DNA follows: TGTGCCAGTAGTGCCCGACTGGAGATTAATGAAAAACTGTTTTTT.

The chain carries TRBV7-9 and TRBJ2-1, with D possibly matching TRBD2 (5 bases). Germline V CDR1 and CDR2: SEHNR, FQNEAQ (reference sequence). V lost 2 bases, J lost 8 bases, and 19 bases lay in between. CDR3 size: 16 residues. The CDR3 reads CASSLRAQQGRDEQFF. CDR3 sequence (DNA): TGTGCCAGCAGCTTACGGGCCCAGCAAGGGCGGGATGAGCAGTTCTTC. The full variable domain, completed using reference TRBV7-9 and TRBJ2-1, is DTGVSQNPRHKITKRGQNVTFRCDPISEHNRLYWYRQTLGQGPEFLTYFQNEAQLEKSRLLSDRFSAERPKGSFSTLEIQRTEQGDSAMYLCASSLRAQQGRDEQFFGPGTRLTVL.

The V and J genes are TRBV5-1 and TRBJ2-7, with D perhaps matching TRBD1 (6 bases). Germline V gene data show CDR1 as SGHRS and CDR2 as YFSETQ. Trimming pared 2 bases from V and 5 bases from J, leaving 11 bases between. The CDR3 totals 13 residues. This chain's CDR3 is CASSLEQGDEQYF. In DNA, the CDR3 is TGCGCCAGCAGCTTAGAACAGGGAGACGAGCAGTACTTC.

This clone turned up a few times. The V gene is TRBV6-5, the J gene TRBJ2-7, with D perhaps TRBD1 (6 bases). The CDR3 spans 16 residues. CDR1 and CDR2 from the germline V gene are MNHEY and SVGAGI. The V end lost 4 bases, the J end lost 0 bases, and 16 bases lay between the germline ends. The CDR3 region is CASSLTGTSASYEQYF. In nucleotides, the CDR3 is TGTGCCAGCAGTTTAACCGGGACATCCGCCTCCTACGAGCAGTACTTC.

As DNA, the CDR3 is TGTGCCAGCACCCCTAGGACTAGCGGGGGGCTCTACGAGCAGTACTTC. Translating it yields CASTPRTSGGLYEQYF. The chain couples TRBV6-6 to TRBJ2-7, with 14 bases matching TRBD2. From germline, CDR1 is MNHNY and CDR2 SVGAGI (reference sequence). There are 16 residues in the CDR3. Losses at the gene ends were 7 bases for V and 3 bases for J; bases not matched to a gene: 8.

The V and J genes are TRBV15 and TRBJ2-5, with TRBD2 matching 12 bases. Per the germline V gene, CDR1 is LNHNV and CDR2 is YYDKDF (reference sequence). The CDR3 loop spans 17 amino acids. With 0 bases clipped from V and 1 base from J, the junction kept 3 bases outside the gene matches. CDR3 sequence (DNA): TGTGCCACCAGCAGAGAGCTACTAGCGGGGGGCCAAGAGACCCAGTACTTC. Translating gives CATSRELLAGGQETQYF.

The rearrangement uses TRBV7-6 and TRBJ2-3, with 8 bases aligning to TRBD2. The CDR3 length is 15 residues. V was pared by 4 bases and J by 5 bases, with 8 bases of the junction left unmatched. Germline values: CDR1 SGHVS, CDR2 FNYEAQ. The CDR3, as DNA: TGTGCCAGCAGCTCGCCGGGACTAGTCGGAGATACGCAGTATTTT. Amino acid sequence: CASSSPGLVGDTQYF.

The rearrangement uses TRBV19 and TRBJ1-3, with D unclear. V was shortened by 3 bases and J by 7 bases, with 7 bases between the two germline ends. The CDR3 covers 12 residues. Germline V gene lookup returns CDR1 LNHDA and CDR2 SQIVND (reference sequence). CDR3 in amino acids: CASSMSSNTIYF. The CDR3 bases are TGTGCCAGTAGTATGAGCTCGAACACCATATATTTT.

This chain uses TRBV6-6 with TRBJ2-1, with D possibly matching TRBD1 (5 bases). V was cut by 5 bases and J by 6 bases, with 14 bases left in between. The V gene's germline CDR1 is MNHNY and CDR2 SVGAGI (reference sequence). The CDR3 extends over 14 amino acids. CDR3 region: CASSPQGSGNEQFF. In DNA, the CDR3 is TGTGCCAGCAGTCCCCAGGGTAGTGGCAATGAGCAGTTCTTC.

This chain uses TRBV15 with TRBJ1-3; D remains unclear. Trimming took off 1 base at V and 4 bases at J, with 8 bases between the two ends. CDR1 and CDR2 (germline): LNHNV, YYDKDF (reference sequence). The CDR3 spans 14 residues. CDR3 residues: CATSRGTQGNTIYF. DNA of the CDR3: TGTGCCACCAGCAGAGGGACTCAAGGAAACACCATATATTTT.

The V gene is TRBV2, the J gene TRBJ2-7; 11 nucleotides line up with TRBD2. Per the germline V gene, CDR1 is SNHLY and CDR2 is FYNNEI. This CDR3 contains 15 residues. The J segment lost 2 bases and the V segment lost 6 bases, leaving 6 bases of the junction unmatched. CDR3 in amino acids: CASREPLAGAYEQYF. The CDR3 DNA reads as TGTGCCAGCAGGGAACCACTAGCGGGAGCCTACGAGCAGTACTTC.